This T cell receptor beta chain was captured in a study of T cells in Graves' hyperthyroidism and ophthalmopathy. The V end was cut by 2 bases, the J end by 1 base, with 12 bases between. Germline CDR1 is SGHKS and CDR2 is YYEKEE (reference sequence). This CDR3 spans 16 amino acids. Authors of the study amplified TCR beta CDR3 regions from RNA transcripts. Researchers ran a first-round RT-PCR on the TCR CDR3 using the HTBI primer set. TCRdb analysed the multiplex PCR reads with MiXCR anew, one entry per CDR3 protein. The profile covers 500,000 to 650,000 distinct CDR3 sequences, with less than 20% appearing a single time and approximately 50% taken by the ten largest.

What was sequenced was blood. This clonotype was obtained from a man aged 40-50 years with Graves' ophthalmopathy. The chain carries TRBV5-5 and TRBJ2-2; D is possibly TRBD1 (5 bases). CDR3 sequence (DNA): TGTGCCAGCAGCTTTATCGGCAGGGAGAACACCGGGGAGCTGTTTTTT. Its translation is CASSFIGRENTGELFF. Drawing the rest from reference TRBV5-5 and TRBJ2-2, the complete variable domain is DAGVTQSPTHLIKTRGQQVTLRCSPISGHKSVSWYQQVLGQGPQFIFQYYEKEERGRGNFPDRFSARQFPNYSSELNVNALLLGDSALYLCASSFIGRENTGELFFGEGSRLTVL.